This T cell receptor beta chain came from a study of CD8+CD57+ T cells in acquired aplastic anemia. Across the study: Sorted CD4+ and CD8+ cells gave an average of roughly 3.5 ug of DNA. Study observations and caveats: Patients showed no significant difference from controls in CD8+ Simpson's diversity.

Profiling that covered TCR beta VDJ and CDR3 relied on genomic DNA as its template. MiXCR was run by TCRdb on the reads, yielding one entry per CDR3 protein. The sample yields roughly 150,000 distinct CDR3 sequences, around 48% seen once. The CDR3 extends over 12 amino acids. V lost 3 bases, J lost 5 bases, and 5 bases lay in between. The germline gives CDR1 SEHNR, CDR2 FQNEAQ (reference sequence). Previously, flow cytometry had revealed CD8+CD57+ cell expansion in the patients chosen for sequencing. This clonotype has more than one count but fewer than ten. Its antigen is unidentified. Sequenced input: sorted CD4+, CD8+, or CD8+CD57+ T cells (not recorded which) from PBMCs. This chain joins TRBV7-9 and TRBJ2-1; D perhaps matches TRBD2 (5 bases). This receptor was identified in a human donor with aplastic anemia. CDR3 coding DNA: TGTGCCAGCAGCTTGCGGGACAATGAGCAGTTCTTC. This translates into CASSLRDNEQFF.